This T cell receptor beta chain was recovered during a study of blood T cell repertoires in COVID-19. Looking at the study overall: Researchers got acute and convalescent COVID-19 samples from the United States, Italy and Spain. PBMCs, B-cell-depleted T cells, or T cells provided the cDNA or gDNA that made up the material.

Here immunoSEQ multiplex PCR was the method, and the copy in TCRdb shows in-frame clones only, minus some. The repertoire holds 200,000 to 250,000 clones, with around 91% as singletons. Participants came from about 23 US areas, aged about 18 to 95 years. Membership in each cohort depended on participant-reported clinical history. The trim removed 5 bases at V and 9 bases at J, leaving 11 bases unmatched. Germline CDR1 and CDR2: SEHNR and FQNEAQ (reference sequence). The CDR3 totals 14 residues. Sequenced material: PBMCs or T cells enriched from blood (not recorded which). The sequence derives from a woman aged 18-29 years in a cohort exposed to, infected with or recovered from COVID-19 (not recorded which). This chain joins TRBV7-9 and TRBJ2-7; 9 nucleotides match TRBD1. The CDR3 region is CASSPSQGAQRQYF. The CDR3 region has the DNA TGTGCCAGCAGCCCCTCACAGGGGGCGCAGCGGCAGTACTTC.